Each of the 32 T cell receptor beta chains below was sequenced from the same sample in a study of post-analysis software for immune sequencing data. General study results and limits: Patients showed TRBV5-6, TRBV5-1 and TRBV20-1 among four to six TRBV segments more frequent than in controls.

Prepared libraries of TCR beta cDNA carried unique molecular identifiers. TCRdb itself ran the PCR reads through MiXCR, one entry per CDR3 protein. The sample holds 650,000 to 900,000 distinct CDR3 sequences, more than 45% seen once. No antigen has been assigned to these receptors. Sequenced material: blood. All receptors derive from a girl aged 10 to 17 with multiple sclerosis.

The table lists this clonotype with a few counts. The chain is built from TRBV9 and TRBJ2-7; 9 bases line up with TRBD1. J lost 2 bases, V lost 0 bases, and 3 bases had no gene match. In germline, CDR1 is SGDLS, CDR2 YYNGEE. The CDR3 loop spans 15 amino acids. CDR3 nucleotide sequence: TGTGCCAGCAGCGTAGCTGGGACAGGGACCTACGAGCAGTACTTC. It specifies CASSVAGTGTYEQYF.

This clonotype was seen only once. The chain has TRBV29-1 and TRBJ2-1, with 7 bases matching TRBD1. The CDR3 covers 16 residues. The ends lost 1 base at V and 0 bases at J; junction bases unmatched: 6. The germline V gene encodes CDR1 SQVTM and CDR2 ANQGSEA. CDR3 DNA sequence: TGCAGCGTTGAAGGTAACCGGGACAGCTCCTACAATGAGCAGTTCTTC. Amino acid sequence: CSVEGNRDSSYNEQFF.

The chain's CDR3 is CSARTIDRAKNIQYF. Written as DNA, the CDR3 is TGCAGTGCTAGGACGATCGACAGAGCCAAAAACATTCAGTACTTC. This rearrangement joins TRBV20-1 to TRBJ2-4; possibly TRBD1 for D (5 bases). Germline V gene data show CDR1 as DFQATT and CDR2 as SNEGSKA (reference sequence). This CDR3 spans 15 amino acids. The V end was cut by 3 bases, the J end by 0 bases, with 12 bases between.

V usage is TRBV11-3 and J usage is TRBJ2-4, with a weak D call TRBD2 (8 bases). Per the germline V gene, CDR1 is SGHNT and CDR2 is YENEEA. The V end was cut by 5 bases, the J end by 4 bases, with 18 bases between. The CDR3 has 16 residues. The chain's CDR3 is CASSPREGARKNIQYF. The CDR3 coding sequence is TGTGCCAGCAGCCCCCGGGAGGGGGCGAGGAAAAACATTCAGTACTTC.

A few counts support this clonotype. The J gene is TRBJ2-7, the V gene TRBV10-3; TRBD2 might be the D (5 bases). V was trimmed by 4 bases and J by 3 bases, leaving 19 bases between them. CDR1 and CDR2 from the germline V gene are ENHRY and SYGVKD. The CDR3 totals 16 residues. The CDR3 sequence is CAISAYLSERNYEQYF. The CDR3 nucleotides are TGTGCCATCAGTGCGTATCTTAGTGAGCGGAACTACGAGCAGTACTTC.

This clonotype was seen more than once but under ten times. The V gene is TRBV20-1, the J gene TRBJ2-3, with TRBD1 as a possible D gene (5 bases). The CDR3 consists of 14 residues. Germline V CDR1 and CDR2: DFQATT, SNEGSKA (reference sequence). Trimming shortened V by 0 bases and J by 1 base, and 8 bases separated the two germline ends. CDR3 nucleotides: TGCAGTGCTAGAGAAGGGGCTGGCACAGATACGCAGTATTTT. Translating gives CSAREGAGTDTQYF.

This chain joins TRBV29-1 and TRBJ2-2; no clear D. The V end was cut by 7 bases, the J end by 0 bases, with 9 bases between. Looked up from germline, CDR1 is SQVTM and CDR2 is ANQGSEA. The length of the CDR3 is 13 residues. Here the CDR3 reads CSGSGPNTGELFF. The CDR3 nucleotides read TGCAGCGGATCAGGACCGAACACCGGGGAGCTGTTTTTT.

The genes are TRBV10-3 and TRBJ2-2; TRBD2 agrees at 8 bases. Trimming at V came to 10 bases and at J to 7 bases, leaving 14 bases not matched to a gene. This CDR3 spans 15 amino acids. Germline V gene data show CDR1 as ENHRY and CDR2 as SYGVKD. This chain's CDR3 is CATLSELAEFGELFF. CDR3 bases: TGTGCCACCCTTTCGGAACTAGCGGAGTTCGGGGAGCTGTTTTTT.

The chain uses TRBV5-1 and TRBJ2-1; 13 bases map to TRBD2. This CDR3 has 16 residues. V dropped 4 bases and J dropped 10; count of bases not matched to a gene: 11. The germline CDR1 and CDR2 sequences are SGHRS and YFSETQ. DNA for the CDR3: TGCGCCAGCAGCGTACTAGCGGGAGGGGTCAATAGAGAGCAGTTCTTC. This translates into CASSVLAGGVNREQFF.

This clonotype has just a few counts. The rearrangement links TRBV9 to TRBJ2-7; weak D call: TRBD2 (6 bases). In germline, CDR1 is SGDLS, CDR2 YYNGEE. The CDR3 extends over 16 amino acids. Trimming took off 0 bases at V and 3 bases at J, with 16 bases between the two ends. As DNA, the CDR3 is TGTGCCAGCAGCGTAGACGGGGGAGGACGGGACTACGAGCAGTACTTC. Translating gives CASSVDGGGRDYEQYF.

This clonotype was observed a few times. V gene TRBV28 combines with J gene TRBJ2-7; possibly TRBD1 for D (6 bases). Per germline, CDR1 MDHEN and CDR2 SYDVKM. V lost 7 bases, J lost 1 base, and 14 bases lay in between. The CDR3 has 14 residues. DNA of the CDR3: TGTGCCAGCAACGGGACACCAAGTTCCTACGAGCAGTACTTC. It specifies CASNGTPSSYEQYF. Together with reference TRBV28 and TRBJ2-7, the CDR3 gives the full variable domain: DVKVTQSSRYLVKRTGEKVFLECVQDMDHENMFWYRQDPGLGLRLIYFSYDVKMKEKGDIPEGYSVSREKKERFSLILESASTNQTSMYLCASNGTPSSYEQYFGPGTRLTVT.

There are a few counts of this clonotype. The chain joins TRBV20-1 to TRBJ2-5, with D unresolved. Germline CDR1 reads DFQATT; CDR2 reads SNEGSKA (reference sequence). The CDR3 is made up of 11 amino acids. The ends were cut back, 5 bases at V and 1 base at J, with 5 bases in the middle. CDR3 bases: TGCAGTGCTTACCTCCAAGAGACCCAGTACTTC. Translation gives CSAYLQETQYF.

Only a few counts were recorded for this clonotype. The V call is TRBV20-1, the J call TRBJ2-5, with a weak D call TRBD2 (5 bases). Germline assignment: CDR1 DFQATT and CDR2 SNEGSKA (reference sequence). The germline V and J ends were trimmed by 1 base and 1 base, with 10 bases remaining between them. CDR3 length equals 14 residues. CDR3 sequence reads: CSARGRAVQETQYF. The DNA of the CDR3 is TGCAGTGCTAGAGGGCGGGCAGTCCAAGAGACCCAGTACTTC.

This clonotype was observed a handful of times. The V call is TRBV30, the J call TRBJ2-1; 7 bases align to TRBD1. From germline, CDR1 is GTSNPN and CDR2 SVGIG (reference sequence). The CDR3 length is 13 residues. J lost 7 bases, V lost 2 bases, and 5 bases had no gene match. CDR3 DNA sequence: TGTGCCTGGAGTCCAGGGACAGCAAATGAGCAGTTCTTC. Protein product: CAWSPGTANEQFF.

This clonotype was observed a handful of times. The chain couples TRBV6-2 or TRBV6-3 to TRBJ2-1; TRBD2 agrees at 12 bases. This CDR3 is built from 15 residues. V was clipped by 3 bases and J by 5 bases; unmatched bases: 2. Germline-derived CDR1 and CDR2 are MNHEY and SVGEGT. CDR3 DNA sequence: TGTGCCAGCAGTTATGGGACTAGCGGGCACAATGAGCAGTTCTTC. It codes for CASSYGTSGHNEQFF.

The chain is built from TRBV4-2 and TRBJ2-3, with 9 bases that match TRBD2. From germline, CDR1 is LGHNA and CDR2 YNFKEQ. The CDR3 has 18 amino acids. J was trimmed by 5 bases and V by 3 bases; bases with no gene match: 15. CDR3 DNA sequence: TGTGCCAGCAGCCAGGACCCGATTGGCGGGAGGGCAGGAGATACGCAGTATTTT. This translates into CASSQDPIGGRAGDTQYF.

CDR3 sequence: CASSPTGYSDTQYF. The CDR3 nucleotides are TGTGCCAGCAGTCCCACAGGGTATTCAGATACGCAGTATTTT. V and J are TRBV28 and TRBJ2-3; possible D gene TRBD1, 6 bases. V lost 5 bases to trimming and J lost 4 bases, with 13 bases between them. Looked up from germline, CDR1 is MDHEN and CDR2 is SYDVKM. The CDR3 has 14 residues.

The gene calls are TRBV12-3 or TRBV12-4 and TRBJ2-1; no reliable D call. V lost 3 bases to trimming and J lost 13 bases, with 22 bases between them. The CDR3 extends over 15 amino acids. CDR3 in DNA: TGTGCCAGCAGTTTGGAGCCTCCGGCACGAGAGACCCAGTTCTTC. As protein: CASSLEPPARETQFF.

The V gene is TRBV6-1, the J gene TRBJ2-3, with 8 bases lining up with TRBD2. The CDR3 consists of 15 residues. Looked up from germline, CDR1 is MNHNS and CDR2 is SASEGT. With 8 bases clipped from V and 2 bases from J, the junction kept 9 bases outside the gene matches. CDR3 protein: CASGLVAGHTDTQYF. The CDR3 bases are TGTGCCAGCGGCTTGGTAGCGGGACACACAGATACGCAGTATTTT.

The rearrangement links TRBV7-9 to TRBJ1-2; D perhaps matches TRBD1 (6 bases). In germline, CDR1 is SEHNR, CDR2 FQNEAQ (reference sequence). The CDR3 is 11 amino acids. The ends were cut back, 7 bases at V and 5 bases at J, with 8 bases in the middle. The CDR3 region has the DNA TGTGCCAGCAATCAGGGGTATGGCTACACCTTC. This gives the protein CASNQGYGYTF.

The DNA for the CDR3 is TGTGCCAGCAGTTTAAACCCAACAAGGTACAACGAGCAGTACTTC. Translated, it gives CASSLNPTRYNEQYF. The chain has TRBV27 and TRBJ2-4; the D is unclear. The J call is uncertain, as TRBJ2-7 better fits the DNA end. The CDR3 runs 15 residues. CDR1 is MNHEY and CDR2 is SMNVEV in the germline V gene (reference sequence).

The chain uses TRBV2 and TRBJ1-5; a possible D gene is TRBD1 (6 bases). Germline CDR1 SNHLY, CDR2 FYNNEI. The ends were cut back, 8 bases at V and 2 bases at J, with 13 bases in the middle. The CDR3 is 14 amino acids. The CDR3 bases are TGTGCCAGCGAACTTTACAGGGGCAATCAGCCCCAGCATTTT. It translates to CASELYRGNQPQHF. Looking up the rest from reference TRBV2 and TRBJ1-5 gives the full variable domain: EPEVTQTPSHQVTQMGQEVILRCVPISNHLYFYWYRQILGQKVEFLVSFYNNEISEKSEIFDDQFSVERPDGSNFTLKIRSTKLEDSAMYFCASELYRGNQPQHFGDGTRLSIL.

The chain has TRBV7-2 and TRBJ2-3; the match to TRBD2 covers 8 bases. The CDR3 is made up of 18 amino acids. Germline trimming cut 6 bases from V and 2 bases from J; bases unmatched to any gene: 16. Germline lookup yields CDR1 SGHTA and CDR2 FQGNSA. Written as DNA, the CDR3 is TGTGCCAGCAGTCCCCGAGGGACAATAGCGGGAATCACAGATACGCAGTATTTT. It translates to CASSPRGTIAGITDTQYF.

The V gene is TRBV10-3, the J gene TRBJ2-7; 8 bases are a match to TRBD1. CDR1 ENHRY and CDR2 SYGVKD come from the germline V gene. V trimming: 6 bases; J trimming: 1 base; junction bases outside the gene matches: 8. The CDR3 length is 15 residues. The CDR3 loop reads CAISPTGATSYEQYF. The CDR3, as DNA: TGTGCCATCAGCCCGACAGGGGCGACGTCCTACGAGCAGTACTTC.

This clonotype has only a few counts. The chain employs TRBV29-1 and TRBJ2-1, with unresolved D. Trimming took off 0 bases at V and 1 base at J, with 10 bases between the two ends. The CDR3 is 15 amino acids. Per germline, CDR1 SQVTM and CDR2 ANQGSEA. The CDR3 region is CSVEDRRISYNEQFF. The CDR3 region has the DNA TGCAGCGTTGAAGACAGGCGCATATCCTACAATGAGCAGTTCTTC.

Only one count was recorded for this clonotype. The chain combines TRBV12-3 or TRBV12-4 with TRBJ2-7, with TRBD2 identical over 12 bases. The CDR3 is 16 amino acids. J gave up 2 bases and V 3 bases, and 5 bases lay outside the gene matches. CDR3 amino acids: CASSFRLAGEPYEQYF. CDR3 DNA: TGTGCCAGCAGTTTCCGACTAGCGGGGGAGCCCTACGAGCAGTACTTC.

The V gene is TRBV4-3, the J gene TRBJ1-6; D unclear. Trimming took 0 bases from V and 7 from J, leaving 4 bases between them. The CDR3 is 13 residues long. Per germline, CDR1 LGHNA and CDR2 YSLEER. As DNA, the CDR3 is TGCGCCAGCAGCCAAGATTTAAATTCACCCCTCCACTTT. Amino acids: CASSQDLNSPLHF.

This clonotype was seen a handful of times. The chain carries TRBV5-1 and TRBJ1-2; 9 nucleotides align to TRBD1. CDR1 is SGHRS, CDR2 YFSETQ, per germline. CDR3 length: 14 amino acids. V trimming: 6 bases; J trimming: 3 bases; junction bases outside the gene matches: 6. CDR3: CASKLDRGDYGYTF. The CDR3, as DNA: TGCGCCAGCAAGTTGGACAGGGGCGACTATGGCTACACCTTC.

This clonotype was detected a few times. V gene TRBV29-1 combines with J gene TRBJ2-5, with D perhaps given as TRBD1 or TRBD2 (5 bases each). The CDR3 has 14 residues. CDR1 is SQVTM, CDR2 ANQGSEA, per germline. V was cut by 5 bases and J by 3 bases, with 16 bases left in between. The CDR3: CSVSGGRGEETQYF. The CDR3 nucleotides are TGCAGCGTTAGTGGCGGGCGAGGGGAAGAGACCCAGTACTTC.

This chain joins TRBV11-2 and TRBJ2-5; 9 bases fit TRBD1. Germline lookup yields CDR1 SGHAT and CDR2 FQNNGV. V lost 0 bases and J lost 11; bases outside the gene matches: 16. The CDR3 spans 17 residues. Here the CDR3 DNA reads TGTGCCAGCAGCTTAGATACCCACAGGGGGCACCCTAAGGAGCAGTACTTC. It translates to CASSLDTHRGHPKEQYF.

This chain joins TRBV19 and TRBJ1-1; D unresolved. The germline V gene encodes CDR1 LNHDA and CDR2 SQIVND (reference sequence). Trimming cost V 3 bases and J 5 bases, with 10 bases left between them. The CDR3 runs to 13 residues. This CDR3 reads CASSIRAFTEAFF. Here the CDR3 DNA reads TGTGCCAGTAGTATTCGGGCTTTTACTGAAGCTTTCTTT.

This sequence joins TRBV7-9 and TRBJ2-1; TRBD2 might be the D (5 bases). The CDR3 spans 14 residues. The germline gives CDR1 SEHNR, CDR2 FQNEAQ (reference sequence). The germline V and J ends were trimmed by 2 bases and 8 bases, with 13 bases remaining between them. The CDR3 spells CASSLQDFNDEQFF. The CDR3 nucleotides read TGTGCCAGCAGCTTACAGGACTTCAACGATGAGCAGTTCTTC.